A selection of T cell receptor beta chains follows, all from one sample in a study of shared clonotypes between healthy human individuals. Assay used: immunoSEQ multiplex PCR; TCRdb lists only in-frame clones, some missing. This sample has around 690,000 clones; about 90% occur once, and the top ten carry more than 30%. The specimen was memory CD8+ T cells from PBMCs. The receptors here all came from a man aged 18 to 29 in good health. Some clones in this sample may be carry-over from other donors' samples. Both conserved end residues are part of each CDR3. The order of the fields is clone size, V gene, J gene, D gene, CDR3 DNA, CDR3 protein. The D gene is left open where the match is weak. Clone size is given for some rows only: seen once, a few or many times, or a class if the clone is expanded.

NA	TRBV19	TRBJ1-5	NA	TGTGCCAGTAGTACCTGGGGACAGCCCCAGCATTTT	CASSTWGQPQHF
once	TRBV27	TRBJ1-2	NA	TGTGCCAGCAGTCACCGGACGGATCGCAATGGCTACACCTTC	CASSHRTDRNGYTF
few	TRBV5-4	TRBJ1-1	NA	TGTGCCAGCAGCTTGGAGCGGAGCACTGAAGCTTTCTTT	CASSLERSTEAFF
once	TRBV29-1	TRBJ1-1	NA	TGCAGCGCCCACGGGGGCGCCCCAATGAACACTGAAGCTTTCTTT	CSAHGGAPMNTEAFF
once	TRBV4-2	TRBJ2-1	NA	TGTGCCAGCAGCTCTCATTCGGATCGGCGCGACCTCCCCCAGTTCTTC	CASSSHSDRRDLPQFF
NA	TRBV4-1	TRBJ2-3	TRBD2	TGCGCCAGCAGCCAAGTTACTGAATTGGTCAGCGGGAGGGTAACAGATACGCAGTATTTT	CASSQVTELVSGRVTDTQYF
NA	TRBV7-9	TRBJ2-5	TRBD1	TGTGCCAGCAGCTCGGACAGGGGATGGACCCAGTACTTC	CASSSDRGWTQYF
NA	TRBV2	TRBJ1-1	NA	TGTGCCACCTTTAACACTGAAGCTTTCTTT	CATFNTEAFF
NA	TRBV27	TRBJ2-1	NA	TGTGCCAGCAGTTTAGCGGCTAGCTCCTACAATGAGCAGTTCTTC	CASSLAASSYNEQFF
NA	TRBV27	TRBJ2-1	NA	TGTGCCAGCAGTTGGGGCGGTGTATCCTACAATGAGCAGTTCTTC	CASSWGGVSYNEQFF
NA	TRBV6-5	TRBJ2-5	NA	TGTGCCAGCAGTTACTTGAGCGGTGGGGAGACCCAGTACTTC	CASSYLSGGETQYF
NA	TRBV5-6	TRBJ2-7	NA	TGTGCCAGCAGCTTGCAAGCCTACGAGCAGTACTTC	CASSLQAYEQYF
NA	TRBV11-3	TRBJ2-1	TRBD1	TGTGCCAGCAGCTTAGATGCAGGGGGCTTGTACAATGAGCAGTTCTTC	CASSLDAGGLYNEQFF
NA	TRBV7-9	TRBJ1-5	NA	TGTGCCACCAGCACAGGGTCCAATCAGCCCCAGCATTTT	CATSTGSNQPQHF
NA	TRBV10-3	TRBJ1-1	NA	TGTGCCATCACTCGACCTGGATCAGACACTGAAGCTTTCTTT	CAITRPGSDTEAFF
once	TRBV7-9	TRBJ2-1	NA	TGTGCCAGCAGCTACCTGGGACGGAACTACAATGAGCAGTTCTTC	CASSYLGRNYNEQFF
NA	TRBV5-1	TRBJ2-7	NA	TGCGCCAGCAGCTTGGACCCTCCGGGCGGCTGGGGTGCCGAGCAGTACTTC	CASSLDPPGGWGAEQYF
NA	TRBV6-4	TRBJ2-7	TRBD1	TGTGCCAGCAGTGACGGGACAGGGACCGCGTACTTC	CASSDGTGTAYF
NA	TRBV11-3	TRBJ2-7	TRBD2	TGTGCCAGCAGCCATGGGAGGGTTGGGGCCTACGAGCAGTACTTC	CASSHGRVGAYEQYF
once	TRBV7-3	TRBJ2-7	TRBD1	TGTGCCAGCAGCTTAATAGGGACAGGGGGCCAAAACGAGCAGTACTTC	CASSLIGTGGQNEQYF
few	TRBV5-1	TRBJ2-7	NA	TGCGCCAGCCAAGGAGGGGCCGAGCAGTACTTC	CASQGGAEQYF
NA	TRBV7-6	TRBJ2-5	NA	TGTGCCAGCAGCTTAGGGACTACCCGCAGGGAGACCCAGTACTTC	CASSLGTTRRETQYF
NA	TRBV27	TRBJ2-3	NA	TGTGCCAGCAGAATACAGGGTAGCCCAGATACGCAGTATTTT	CASRIQGSPDTQYF
NA	TRBV2	TRBJ1-4	NA	TGTGCCAGCAGTGGTCGCGCGGCGGGGGAAAAACTGTTTTTT	CASSGRAAGEKLFF
NA	TRBV7-6	TRBJ2-1	TRBD2	TGTGCCAGCAGTTTGACTAGCGGGGCCTACAATGAGCAGTTCTTC	CASSLTSGAYNEQFF
NA	TRBV9	TRBJ1-2	NA	TGTGCCAGCAGCGAGACCTGGAACTATGGCTACACCTTC	CASSETWNYGYTF
NA	TRBV7-9	TRBJ2-5	NA	TGTGCCAGCAGCTTAAGATCTCAAGGGGAGACCCAGTACTTC	CASSLRSQGETQYF
NA	TRBV5-1	TRBJ2-7	NA	TGCGCCAGCAGTCCCCGGGGCGCAACGGACTACGAGCAGTACTTC	CASSPRGATDYEQYF
NA	TRBV9	TRBJ1-1	NA	TGTGCCAGCAGCCCTACTTGGGACACTGAAGCTTTCTTT	CASSPTWDTEAFF
once	TRBV7-9	TRBJ2-3	NA	TGTGCCAGCAGCTTAAAGAGAGTCGGACTCGGCACAGATACGCAGTATTTT	CASSLKRVGLGTDTQYF
NA	TRBV7-3	TRBJ2-7	TRBD2	TGTGCCAGCAGCTTAAGCGGGGGAGGGTCCTACGAGCAGTACTTC	CASSLSGGGSYEQYF
NA	TRBV4-1	TRBJ1-1	NA	TGCGCCAGCAGCCAACCCGTACGGGCCACTGAAGCTTTCTTT	CASSQPVRATEAFF
NA	TRBV27	TRBJ2-3	TRBD1	TGTGCCAGCAGTTTAGAGACAGGGGGCGCAGATACGCAGTATTTT	CASSLETGGADTQYF
NA	TRBV7-8	TRBJ1-5	TRBD1	TGTGCCAGCAGCCTCAAGGGGGCGCGTAATCAGCCCCAGCATTTT	CASSLKGARNQPQHF
NA	TRBV13	TRBJ1-5	TRBD1	TGTGCCAGCAGCTTAGGGGCAGGGGGGGATCAGCCCCAGCATTTT	CASSLGAGGDQPQHF
NA	TRBV28	TRBJ1-4	NA	TGTGCCAGCAGTCTCACTTTTGGGACTAATGAAAAACTGTTTTTT	CASSLTFGTNEKLFF
NA	TRBV19	TRBJ2-7	NA	TGTGCCAGTAGTATAGCCAGGACCTACGAGCAGTACTTC	CASSIARTYEQYF
NA	TRBV11-2	TRBJ2-7	NA	TGTGCCGGCGGGTGGGCCCAAGGTCCCGAGCAGTACTTC	CAGGWAQGPEQYF
once	TRBV7-9	TRBJ2-7	NA	TGTGCCAGCAGCCCGCCTCAGGGTTCATACGAGCAGTACTTC	CASSPPQGSYEQYF
NA	TRBV4-1	TRBJ1-2	NA	TGCGCCAGCAGCCAAGGGGCAGGCAGCAATAACTATGGCTACACCTTC	CASSQGAGSNNYGYTF
few	TRBV19	TRBJ2-1	NA	TGTGCCAGTAACCTAGCAGGGCTCTACAATGAGCAGTTCTTC	CASNLAGLYNEQFF
NA	TRBV7-6	TRBJ2-3	TRBD2	TGTGCCAGCAGCCCAATCGAGCGGGAGGGCGGGGATACGCAGTATTTT	CASSPIEREGGDTQYF
NA	TRBV10-3	TRBJ2-7	TRBD2	TGTGCCACGGGGGGAGGGCCCTACGAGCAGTACTTC	CATGGGPYEQYF
NA	TRBV18	TRBJ2-2	TRBD2	TGTGCCAGCTCATCGAAGCGGGAAAGTCTCGCCGGGGAGCTGTTTTTT	CASSSKRESLAGELFF
NA	TRBV5-4	TRBJ2-5	NA	TGTGCCAGCAGCGCAAACCGAGGGCAAGAGACCCAGTACTTC	CASSANRGQETQYF
NA	TRBV19	TRBJ1-1	NA	TGTGCCAGTAGTGACGGGCCGAACACTGAAGCTTTCTTT	CASSDGPNTEAFF